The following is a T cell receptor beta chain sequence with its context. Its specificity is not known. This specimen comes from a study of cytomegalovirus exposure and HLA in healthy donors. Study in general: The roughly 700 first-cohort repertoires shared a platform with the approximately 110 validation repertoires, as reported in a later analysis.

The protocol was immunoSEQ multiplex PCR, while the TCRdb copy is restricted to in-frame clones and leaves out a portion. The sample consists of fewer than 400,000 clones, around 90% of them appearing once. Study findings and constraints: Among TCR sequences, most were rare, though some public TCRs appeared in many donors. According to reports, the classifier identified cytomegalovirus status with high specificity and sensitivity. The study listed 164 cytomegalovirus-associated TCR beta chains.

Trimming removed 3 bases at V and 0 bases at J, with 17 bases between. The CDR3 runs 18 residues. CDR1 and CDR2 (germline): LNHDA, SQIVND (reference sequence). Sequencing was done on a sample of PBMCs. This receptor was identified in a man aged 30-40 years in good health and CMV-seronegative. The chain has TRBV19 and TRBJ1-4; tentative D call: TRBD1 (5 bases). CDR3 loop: CASSIGQGGTPTNEKLFF. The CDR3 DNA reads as TGTGCCAGTAGTATTGGTCAGGGTGGCACCCCAACTAATGAAAAACTGTTTTTT.